The 22 T cell receptor beta chains listed next were all sequenced from one sample in a study of CD8 T cells in ankylosing spondylitis. Their antigens are not known. Findings and caveats of the study: A motif in TCR beta, a set of under ten highly homologous variants, appeared characteristic of ankylosing spondylitis blood.

Each CDR3 protein gets one entry after TCRdb re-called the 5' RACE reads with MiXCR. Here the sample spans around 770,000 distinct CDR3 sequences, 19% being singletons. The specimen sequenced was blood, either unsorted or a sorted T cell fraction (not recorded which). The source of these receptors is a male donor with ankylosing spondylitis.

The table lists this clonotype with a few counts. The chain carries TRBV6-5 and TRBJ2-5; no reliable D call. CDR1 MNHEY and CDR2 SVGAGI come from the germline V gene. The CDR3 spans 15 residues. V dropped 0 bases and J dropped 4 bases, with 12 bases sitting between them. CDR3 DNA sequence: TGTGCCAGCAGTTACTCCGTCGACAATTTAGAGACCCAGTACTTC. It is translated as CASSYSVDNLETQYF.

The genes are TRBV5-6 and TRBJ2-1; TRBD2 aligns across 11 bases. The CDR3 length is 12 residues. With 2 bases clipped from V and 14 bases from J, the junction kept 3 bases outside the gene matches. Looked up from germline, CDR1 is SGHDT and CDR2 is YYEEEE. The CDR3 here is CASSLLAGEKFF. In DNA, the CDR3 is TGTGCCAGCAGCTTACTAGCGGGAGAAAAGTTCTTC.

There are a few counts of this clonotype. V gene TRBV7-3 combines with J gene TRBJ2-3; 11 bases align to TRBD2. The V gene end was trimmed by 3 bases and the J gene end by 2 bases; junction bases not matched to a gene: 1. The CDR3 runs 15 residues. Germline V gene sequence: CDR1 SGHTA, CDR2 FQGTGA. The CDR3 sequence: CASSFSGRATDTQYF. The CDR3 nucleotides are TGTGCCAGCAGCTTTAGCGGGAGGGCCACAGATACGCAGTATTTT.

This clonotype was detected only a few times. The chain has TRBV7-8 and TRBJ2-3; TRBD2 aligns across 10 bases. The ends lost 2 bases at V and 6 bases at J; junction bases unmatched: 8. CDR1 SGHVS and CDR2 FQNEAQ come from the germline V gene. The CDR3 has 16 amino acids. CDR3 DNA sequence: TGTGCCAGCAGCTTACGGGTAGCGGGGGGCCCCGATACGCAGTATTTT. Translating gives CASSLRVAGGPDTQYF.

This clonotype showed up just a few times. For the CDR3, the DNA is TGCGCCAGCAGCTTGGTGAGCGGGGGGGGCCTTTACAATGAGCAGTTCTTC. It yields the protein CASSLVSGGGLYNEQFF. The chain employs TRBV5-1 and TRBJ2-1; TRBD2 agrees at 10 bases. V lost 0 bases to trimming and J lost 4 bases; unmatched junction nucleotides: 7. Germline V lookup: CDR1 SGHRS, CDR2 YFSETQ. The CDR3 spans 17 residues.

There are a few counts of this clonotype. The gene calls are TRBV12-3 or TRBV12-4 and TRBJ1-2; D not certain. The CDR3 length is 10 residues. V shed 3 bases and J shed 7 bases, with 3 bases lying between them. Here the CDR3 DNA reads TGTGCCAGCAGTTTTGGTGGCTACACCTTC. Residues: CASSFGGYTF.

The chain couples TRBV3-1 to TRBJ2-3, with TRBD2 matching 11 bases. V lost 3 bases, J lost 6 bases, and 8 bases stayed unmatched. Germline V gene lookup returns CDR1 LGHDT and CDR2 YNNKEL (reference sequence). The CDR3 runs to 16 residues. CDR3 sequence (DNA): TGTGCCAGCAGCCAGCAGACTAGCGGGACACCCGATACGCAGTATTTT. It codes for CASSQQTSGTPDTQYF.

The V gene is TRBV9, the J gene TRBJ2-5; possibly TRBD1 or TRBD2 for D (6 bases each). This CDR3 has 15 amino acids. The germline V and J ends were trimmed by 0 bases and 4 bases, with 13 bases remaining between them. Germline V gene lookup returns CDR1 SGDLS and CDR2 YYNGEE. The DNA for the CDR3 is TGTGCCAGCAGCGTAGGGATAGGGGGAGGAGAGACCCAGTACTTC. Translation: CASSVGIGGGETQYF.

The chain uses TRBV20-1 and TRBJ1-6; the D is unclear. The CDR3 contains 15 residues. Germline V lookup: CDR1 DFQATT, CDR2 SNEGSKA (reference sequence). V was trimmed by 4 bases and J by 8 bases, leaving 18 bases between them. The DNA of the CDR3 is TGCAGTGCTACAGGAAACGGAAAGGGTGATTCACCCCTCCACTTT. This codes for CSATGNGKGDSPLHF.

This clonotype has at least ten counts. The V gene is TRBV18, the J gene TRBJ2-7; D unclear. V gave up 4 bases and J gave up 1 base, with 11 bases separating them. Germline CDR1 reads KGHSH; CDR2 reads LQKENI. This CDR3 comprises 14 residues. DNA for the CDR3: TGTGCCAGCTCACTACCAGGCAGGTCCTACGAGCAGTACTTC. It translates to CASSLPGRSYEQYF.

This chain uses TRBV5-6 with TRBJ1-2; the D gene is possibly TRBD1 (5 bases). CDR1 SGHDT and CDR2 YYEEEE come from the germline V gene. Between the trimmed V and J ends, which lost 7 bases and 4 bases, there was a span of 17 bases. The CDR3 runs to 14 residues. CDR3 region: CASSRRGLGYGYTF. CDR3 nucleotide sequence: TGTGCCAGCTCCAGGCGGGGACTCGGCTATGGCTACACCTTC.

This clonotype has only a few counts. The J gene is TRBJ2-7, the V gene TRBV12-3 or TRBV12-4; 8 nucleotides line up with TRBD1. J lost 2 bases, V lost 4 bases, and 4 bases had no gene match. The CDR3 covers 14 residues. The CDR3 protein is CASSSGQAAYEQYF. CDR3 bases: TGTGCCAGCAGTTCGGGACAGGCGGCCTACGAGCAGTACTTC.

This clonotype came up many times. The CDR3 nucleotides read TGTGCCAGCAGCCTCCAGGGGGGGGTCTTCACCGGGGAGCTGTTTTTT. Its translation: CASSLQGGVFTGELFF. The chain is built from TRBV12-3 or TRBV12-4 and TRBJ2-2; D tentatively fits TRBD1 or TRBD2 (7 bases each). V was clipped by 6 bases and J by 4 bases, with 18 bases between them. CDR3 size: 16 residues.

The chain is built from TRBV7-9 and TRBJ2-3; 11 nucleotides agree with TRBD2. The V gene end was trimmed by 4 bases and the J gene end by 5 bases; junction bases not matched to a gene: 5. The germline V gene encodes CDR1 SEHNR and CDR2 FQNEAQ (reference sequence). The CDR3 has 15 amino acids. In DNA form, the CDR3 reads TGTGCCAGCAGCTCCATAGCGGGAGGGAAAGATACGCAGTATTTT. Translated: CASSSIAGGKDTQYF. The full variable domain, its missing parts supplied by reference TRBV7-9 and TRBJ2-3, is DTGVSQNPRHKITKRGQNVTFRCDPISEHNRLYWYRQTLGQGPEFLTYFQNEAQLEKSRLLSDRFSAERPKGSFSTLEIQRTEQGDSAMYLCASSSIAGGKDTQYFGPGTRLTVL.

V and J are TRBV2 and TRBJ1-1, with no clear D. V shed 7 bases and J shed 2 bases, with 14 bases lying between them. Germline V gene data show CDR1 as SNHLY and CDR2 as FYNNEI. The CDR3 has 14 amino acids. CDR3 protein: CASTLWTGNTEAFF. In DNA, the CDR3 is TGTGCCAGCACCCTGTGGACGGGCAACACTGAAGCTTTCTTT.

This clonotype occurred a few times. The chain combines TRBV9 with TRBJ2-3; 7 positions agree with TRBD2. This CDR3 region has 16 residues. The J segment lost 3 bases and the V segment lost 4 bases, leaving 11 bases of the junction unmatched. Germline V gene sequence: CDR1 SGDLS, CDR2 YYNGEE. The CDR3: CASSPYGGGGTDTQYF. The CDR3 DNA is TGTGCCAGCAGCCCGTATGGGGGGGGAGGTACAGATACGCAGTATTTT.

This clonotype was seen ten or more times. The V gene is TRBV12-3 or TRBV12-4, the J gene TRBJ2-7; D remains unclear. The CDR3 runs 16 residues. V lost 1 base to trimming and J lost 3 bases, with 16 bases between them. CDR3 DNA sequence: TGTGCCAGCAGTTTAGGCTTGGGTACCAGTCGCTACGAGCAGTACTTC. Translated, it gives CASSLGLGTSRYEQYF.

There are a few counts of this clonotype. The chain has TRBV12-3 or TRBV12-4 and TRBJ1-1, with a possible D match to TRBD1 (5 bases). The CDR3 length is 16 residues. The V end lost 7 bases, the J end lost 0 bases, and 18 bases lay between the germline ends. As DNA, the CDR3 is TGTGCCAGCAAAGTCATAGACGGGGGGATGAACACTGAAGCTTTCTTT. Protein: CASKVIDGGMNTEAFF.

The rearrangement links TRBV5-1 to TRBJ1-5; 8 bases fit TRBD1. This CDR3 contains 15 residues. CDR1 SGHRS and CDR2 YFSETQ come from the germline V gene. J was trimmed by 6 bases and V by 3 bases; bases with no gene match: 8. CDR3 in DNA: TGCGCCAGCAGCTCAGGGACAGGAGCAGGTCAGCCCCAGCATTTT. The encoded protein is CASSSGTGAGQPQHF.

This clonotype occurred a few times. The gene calls are TRBV12-3 or TRBV12-4 and TRBJ2-3; 7 nucleotides line up with TRBD2. With 1 base clipped from V and 5 bases from J, the junction kept 6 bases outside the gene matches. CDR3 length equals 15 residues. CDR3 region: CASSLGLAEEDTQYF. CDR3 DNA: TGTGCCAGCAGTTTAGGGCTAGCGGAGGAAGATACGCAGTATTTT.

This clonotype appeared a few times. The genes are TRBV7-6 and TRBJ2-1; D may be TRBD1 or TRBD2 (5 bases each). The CDR3 totals 15 residues. Looked up from germline, CDR1 is SGHVS and CDR2 is FNYEAQ. V lost 1 base, J lost 3 bases, and 10 bases lay in between. CDR3 sequence: CASSLVGDGYNEQFF. DNA of the CDR3: TGTGCCAGCAGCTTAGTGGGGGACGGCTACAATGAGCAGTTCTTC.

In its sample, this clonotype was seen a few times. V usage is TRBV19 and J usage is TRBJ2-4; tentatively, D is TRBD2 (5 bases). Trimming shortened V by 8 bases and J by 0 bases, and 17 bases separated the two germline ends. Looked up from germline, CDR1 is LNHDA and CDR2 is SQIVND (reference sequence). The CDR3 has 16 amino acids. The CDR3 coding sequence is TGTGCCAGTTCCCCACGGACTGTTCTAGCCAAAAACATTCAGTACTTC. It is translated as CASSPRTVLAKNIQYF.